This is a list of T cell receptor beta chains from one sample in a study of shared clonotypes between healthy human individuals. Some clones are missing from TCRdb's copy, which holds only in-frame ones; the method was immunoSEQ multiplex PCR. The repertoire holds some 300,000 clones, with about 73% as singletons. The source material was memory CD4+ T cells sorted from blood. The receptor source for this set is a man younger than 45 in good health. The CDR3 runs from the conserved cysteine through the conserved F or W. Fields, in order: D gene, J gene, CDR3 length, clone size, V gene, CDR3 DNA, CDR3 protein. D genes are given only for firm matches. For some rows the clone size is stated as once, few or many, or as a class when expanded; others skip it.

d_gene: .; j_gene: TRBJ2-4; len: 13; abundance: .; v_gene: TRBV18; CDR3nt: TGTGCCAGCTCACCGGCACAGGTCGACATTCAGTACTTC; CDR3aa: CASSPAQVDIQYF
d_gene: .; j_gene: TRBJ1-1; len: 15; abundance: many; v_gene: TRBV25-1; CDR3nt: TGTGCCAGCAGTGAGTCGGCAGGGGAGGTAACTGAAGCTTTCTTT; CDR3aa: CASSESAGEVTEAFF
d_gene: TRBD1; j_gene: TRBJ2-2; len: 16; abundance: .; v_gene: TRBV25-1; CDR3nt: TGTGCCAGCCAGAATATGGGACAGGGTGGTTTCAGGGAGCTGTTTTTT; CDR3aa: CASQNMGQGGFRELFF
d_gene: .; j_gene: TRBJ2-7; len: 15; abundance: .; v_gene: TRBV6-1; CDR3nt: TGTGCCAGTGAAACCCGTTGGGGGGGCGGCTACGAGCAGTACTTC; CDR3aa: CASETRWGGGYEQYF
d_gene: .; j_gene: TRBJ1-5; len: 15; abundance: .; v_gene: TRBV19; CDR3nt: TGTGCCAGTAGGGGATATACTACGAGCAATCAGCCCCAGCATTTT; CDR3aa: CASRGYTTSNQPQHF
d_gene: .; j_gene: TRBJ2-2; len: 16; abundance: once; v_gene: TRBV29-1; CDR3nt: TGCAGCGTTGCAATCCCCACAGGTACCACTGCCGGGGAGCTGTTTTTT; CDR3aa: CSVAIPTGTTAGELFF
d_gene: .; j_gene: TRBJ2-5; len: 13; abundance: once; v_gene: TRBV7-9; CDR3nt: TGTGCCAGCCTAAGCCGGGGTCAAGAGACCCAGTACTTC; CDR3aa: CASLSRGQETQYF
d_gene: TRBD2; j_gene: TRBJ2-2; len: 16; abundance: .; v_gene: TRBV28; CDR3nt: TGTGCCAGCAGTTCTCCTAGCGGGAGGACCACCGGGGAGCTGTTTTTT; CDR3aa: CASSSPSGRTTGELFF
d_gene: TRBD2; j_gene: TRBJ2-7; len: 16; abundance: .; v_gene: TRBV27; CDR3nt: TGTGCCAGCAGTTTTGGGGTAGCGGGGGTTACCTACGAGCAGTACTTC; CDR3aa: CASSFGVAGVTYEQYF
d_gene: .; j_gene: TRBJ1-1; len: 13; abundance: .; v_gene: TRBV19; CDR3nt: TGTGCCAGTAGTTTGATTATAGGGGGTGAAGCTTTCTTT; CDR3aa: CASSLIIGGEAFF
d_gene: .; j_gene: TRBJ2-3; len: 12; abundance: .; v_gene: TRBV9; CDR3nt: TGTGCCAGCAGCGTAGTAGCGGATACGCAGTATTTT; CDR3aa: CASSVVADTQYF
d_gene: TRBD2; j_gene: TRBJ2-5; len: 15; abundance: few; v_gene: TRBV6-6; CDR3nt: TGTGCCAGCAGTCCTCTGGCGGGAGGCCAAGAGACCCAGTACTTC; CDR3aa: CASSPLAGGQETQYF
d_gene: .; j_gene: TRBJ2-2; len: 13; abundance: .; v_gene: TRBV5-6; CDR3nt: TGTGCCAGCAGCTTGTACGACACCGGGGAGCTGTTTTTT; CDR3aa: CASSLYDTGELFF
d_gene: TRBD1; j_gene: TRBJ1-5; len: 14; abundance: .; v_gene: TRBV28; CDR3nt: TGTGCCAGCAGTTTAACACAGGGGAGTCAGCCCCAGCATTTT; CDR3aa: CASSLTQGSQPQHF
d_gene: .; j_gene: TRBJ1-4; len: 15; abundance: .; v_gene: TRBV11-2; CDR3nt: TGTGCCAGCAGCTCCCTGACACGGAGAAATGAAAAACTGTTTTTT; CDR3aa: CASSSLTRRNEKLFF
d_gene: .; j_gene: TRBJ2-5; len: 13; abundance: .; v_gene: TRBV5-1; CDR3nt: TGCGCCAGCAGCTGGGACACCCAAGAGACCCAGTACTTC; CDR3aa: CASSWDTQETQYF
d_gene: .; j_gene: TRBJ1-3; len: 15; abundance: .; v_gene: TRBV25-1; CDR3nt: TGTGCCAGCAGTGAACCAGGCGGCTCTGGAAACACCATATATTTT; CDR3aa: CASSEPGGSGNTIYF
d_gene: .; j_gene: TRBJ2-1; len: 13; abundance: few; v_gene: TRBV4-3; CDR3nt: TGCGCCAGCAGCCGCGGGCTTAACAATGAGCAGTTCTTC; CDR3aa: CASSRGLNNEQFF
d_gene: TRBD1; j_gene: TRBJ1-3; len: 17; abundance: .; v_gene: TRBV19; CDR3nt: TGTGCCAGTACCCCTAGGGGGGGACAGGCCTCTGGAAACACCATATATTTT; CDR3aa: CASTPRGGQASGNTIYF
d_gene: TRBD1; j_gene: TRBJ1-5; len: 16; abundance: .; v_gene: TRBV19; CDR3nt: TGTGCCAGTAGTATTTCATTGACAGGGCGGAATCAGCCCCAGCATTTT; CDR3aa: CASSISLTGRNQPQHF
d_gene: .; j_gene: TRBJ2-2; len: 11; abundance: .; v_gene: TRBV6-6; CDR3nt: TGTGCCAGCAGCGCCGCCGGGGAGCTGTTTTTT; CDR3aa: CASSAAGELFF